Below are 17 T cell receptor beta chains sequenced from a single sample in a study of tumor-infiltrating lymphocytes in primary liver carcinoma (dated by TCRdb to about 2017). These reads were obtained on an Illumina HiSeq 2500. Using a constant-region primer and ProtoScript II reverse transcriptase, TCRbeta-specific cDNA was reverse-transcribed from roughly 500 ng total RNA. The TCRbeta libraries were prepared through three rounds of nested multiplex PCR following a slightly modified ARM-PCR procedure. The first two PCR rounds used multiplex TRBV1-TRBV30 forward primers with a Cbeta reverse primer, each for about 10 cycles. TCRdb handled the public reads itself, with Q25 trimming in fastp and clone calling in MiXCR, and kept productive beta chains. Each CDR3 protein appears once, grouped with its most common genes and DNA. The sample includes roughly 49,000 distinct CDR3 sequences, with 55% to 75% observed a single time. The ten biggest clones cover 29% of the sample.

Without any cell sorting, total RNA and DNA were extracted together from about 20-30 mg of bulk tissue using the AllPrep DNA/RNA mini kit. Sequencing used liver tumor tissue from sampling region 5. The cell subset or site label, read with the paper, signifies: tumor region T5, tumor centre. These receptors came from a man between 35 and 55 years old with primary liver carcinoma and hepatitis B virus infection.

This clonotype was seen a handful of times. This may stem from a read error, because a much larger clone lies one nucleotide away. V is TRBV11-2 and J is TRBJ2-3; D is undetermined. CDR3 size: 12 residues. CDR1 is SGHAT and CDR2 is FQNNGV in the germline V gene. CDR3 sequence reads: CASGLMTDTQYF. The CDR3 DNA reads TGTGCCAGCGGCTTAATGACAGATACGCAGTATTTT.

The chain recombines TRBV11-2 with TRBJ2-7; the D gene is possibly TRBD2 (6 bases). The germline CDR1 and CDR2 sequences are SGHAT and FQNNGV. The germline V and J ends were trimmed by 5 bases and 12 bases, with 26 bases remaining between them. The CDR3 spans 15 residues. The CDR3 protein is CASSLGGTLPYKRYF. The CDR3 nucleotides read TGTGCCAGCAGCCTCGGCGGGACTCTACCGTACAAGCGGTACTTC.

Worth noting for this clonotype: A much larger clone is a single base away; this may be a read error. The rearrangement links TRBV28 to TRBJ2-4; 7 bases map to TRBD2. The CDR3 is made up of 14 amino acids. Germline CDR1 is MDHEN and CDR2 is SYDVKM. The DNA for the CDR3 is TGTACCAGCAGTCAGGGAGGGTTGGGAAACATTCAGTACTTC. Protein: CTSSQGGLGNIQYF.

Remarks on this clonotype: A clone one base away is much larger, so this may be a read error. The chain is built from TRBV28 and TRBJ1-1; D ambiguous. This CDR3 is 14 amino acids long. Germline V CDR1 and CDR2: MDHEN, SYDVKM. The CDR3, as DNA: TGTGTCAGCAGTTTAGGTACGGATTACACTGAAGCTTTCTTT. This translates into CVSSLGTDYTEAFF.

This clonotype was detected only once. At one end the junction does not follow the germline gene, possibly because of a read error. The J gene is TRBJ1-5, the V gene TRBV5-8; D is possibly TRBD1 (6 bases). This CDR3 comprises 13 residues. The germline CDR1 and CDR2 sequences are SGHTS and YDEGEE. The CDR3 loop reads CASSSGRGQPQHF. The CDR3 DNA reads TGTGCTAGCAGCTCTGGCAGGGGTCAGCCCCAGCATTTT.

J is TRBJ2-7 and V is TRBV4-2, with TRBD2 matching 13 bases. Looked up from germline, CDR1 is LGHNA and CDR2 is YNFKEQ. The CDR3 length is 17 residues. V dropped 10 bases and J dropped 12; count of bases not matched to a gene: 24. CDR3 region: CATTGLAGVYESYKLYF. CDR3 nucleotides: TGTGCCACTACTGGACTAGCGGGAGTTTATGAGTCCTACAAGCTGTACTTC.

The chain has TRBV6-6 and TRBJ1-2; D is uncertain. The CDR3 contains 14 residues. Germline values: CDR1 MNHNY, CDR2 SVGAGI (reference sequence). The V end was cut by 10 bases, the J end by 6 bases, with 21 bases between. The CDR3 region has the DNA TGTGCCAACTGTTCGAGGGCCCAACGGGATGGCTACACCTTC. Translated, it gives CANCSRAQRDGYTF.

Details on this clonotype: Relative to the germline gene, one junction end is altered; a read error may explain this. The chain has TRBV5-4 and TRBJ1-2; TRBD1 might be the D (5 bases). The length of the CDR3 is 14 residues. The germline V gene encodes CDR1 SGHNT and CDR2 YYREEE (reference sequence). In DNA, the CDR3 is TGTGCCAGCATCTTGGCCGGTGGCAGGGTCGGCTACACCTTC. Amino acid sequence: CASILAGGRVGYTF.

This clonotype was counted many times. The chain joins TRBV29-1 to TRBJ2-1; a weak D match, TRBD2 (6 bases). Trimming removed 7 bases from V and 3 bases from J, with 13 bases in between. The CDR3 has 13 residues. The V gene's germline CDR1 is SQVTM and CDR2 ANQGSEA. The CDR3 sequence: CSGGTPNYNEQFF. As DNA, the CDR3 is TGCAGCGGCGGGACGCCGAACTACAATGAGCAGTTCTTC.

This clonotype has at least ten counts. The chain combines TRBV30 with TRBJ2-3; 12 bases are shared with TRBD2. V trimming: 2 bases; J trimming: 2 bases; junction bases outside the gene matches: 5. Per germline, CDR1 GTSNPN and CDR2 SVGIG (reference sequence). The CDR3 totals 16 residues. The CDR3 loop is CAWSRGLAGNTDTQYF. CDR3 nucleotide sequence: TGTGCCTGGAGTCGCGGACTAGCGGGGAACACAGATACGCAGTATTTT.

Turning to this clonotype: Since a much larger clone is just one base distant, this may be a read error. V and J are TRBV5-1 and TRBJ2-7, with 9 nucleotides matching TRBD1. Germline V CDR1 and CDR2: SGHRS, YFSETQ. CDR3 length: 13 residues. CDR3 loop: CVSRDREVGEQYF. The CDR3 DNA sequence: TGCGTCAGCAGGGACAGGGAAGTTGGCGAGCAGTACTTC.

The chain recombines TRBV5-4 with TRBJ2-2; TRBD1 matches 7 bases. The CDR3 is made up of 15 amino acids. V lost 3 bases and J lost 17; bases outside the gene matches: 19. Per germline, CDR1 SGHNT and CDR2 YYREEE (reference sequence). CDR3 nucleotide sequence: TGTGCCAGCAGCTCAGACAGGGCTAACACCGGGGAGCCATTTTTT. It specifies CASSSDRANTGEPFF.

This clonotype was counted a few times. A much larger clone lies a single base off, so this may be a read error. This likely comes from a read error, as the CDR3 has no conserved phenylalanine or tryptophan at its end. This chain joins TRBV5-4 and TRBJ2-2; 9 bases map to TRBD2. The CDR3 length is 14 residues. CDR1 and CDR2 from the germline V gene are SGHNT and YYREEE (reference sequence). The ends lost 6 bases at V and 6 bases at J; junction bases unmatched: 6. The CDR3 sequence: CASKASGTAGELFS. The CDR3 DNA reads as TGTGCCAGCAAGGCTAGCGGGACCGCCGGGGAGCTGTTTTCT.

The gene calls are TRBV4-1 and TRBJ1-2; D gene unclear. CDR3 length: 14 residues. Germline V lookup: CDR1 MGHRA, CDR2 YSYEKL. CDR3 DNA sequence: TGCGTCAACAGCCCTAGAGAAGGGCGCTATGGCTACACCTTC. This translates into CVNSPREGRYGYTF.

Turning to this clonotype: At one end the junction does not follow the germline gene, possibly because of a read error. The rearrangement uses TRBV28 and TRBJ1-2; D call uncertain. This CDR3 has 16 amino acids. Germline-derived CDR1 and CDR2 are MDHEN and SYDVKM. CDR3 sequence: CASSLWSGGSGYGYTF. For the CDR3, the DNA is TGCGCCAGCAGTTTGTGGTCTGGCGGCAGTGGCTATGGCTACACCTTC.

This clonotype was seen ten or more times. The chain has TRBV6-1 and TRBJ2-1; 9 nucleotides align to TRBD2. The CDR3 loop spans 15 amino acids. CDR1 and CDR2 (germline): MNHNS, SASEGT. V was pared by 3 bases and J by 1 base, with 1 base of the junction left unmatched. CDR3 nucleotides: TGTGCCAGCAGTGAGGGACTAGCTTCCTACAATGAGCAGTTCTTC. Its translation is CASSEGLASYNEQFF.

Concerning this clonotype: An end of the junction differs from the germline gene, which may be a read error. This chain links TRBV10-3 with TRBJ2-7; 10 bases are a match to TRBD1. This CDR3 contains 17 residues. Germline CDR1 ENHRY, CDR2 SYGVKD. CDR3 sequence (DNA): TGTACCATCAGTGCCTTTCCCCCGGGACAGGGGTTCGGCGAGCAATACTTC. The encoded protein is CTISAFPPGQGFGEQYF.